A selection of T cell receptor beta chains follows, all from one sample in a study of OX40 agonist ivuxolimab in advanced cancers. The table came from immunoSEQ multiplex PCR; TCRdb's copy has only in-frame clones and leaves some out. The top ten clones hold under 2.5% of a sample with about 67,000 clones, 70% to 90% of them seen once. The sample here was CD4+ or CD8+ T cells sorted from blood, taken in a trial of the OX40 agonist ivuxolimab. The receptors derive from an adult with an advanced solid tumor such as melanoma, head and neck, liver or kidney cancer. CDR3s include the opening cysteine and the closing phenylalanine or tryptophan. The D gene is left open where the match is weak. A clone size is listed for some rows: how often the clone was seen (once, few, many), or a class if it is expanded.

J gene | V gene | clone size | D gene | CDR3 DNA | CDR3 protein
TRBJ1-2 | TRBV7-3 | - | TRBD1 | TGTGCCAGCAGCCCAGGACAGGGTGGGTTCGATGGCTACACCTTC | CASSPGQGGFDGYTF
TRBJ1-1 | TRBV5-6 | - | - | TGTGCCAGCAGCTTGACCCCCATGGGGCCCACTGAAGCTTTCTTT | CASSLTPMGPTEAFF
TRBJ1-2 | TRBV5-1 | - | - | TGCGCCAGCAGCTTGGGGCAGAGCTATGGCTACACCTTC | CASSLGQSYGYTF
TRBJ1-2 | TRBV4-1 | - | TRBD1 | TGCGCCAGCAGCCCTAGGGACCGGCCCCGGACAGGATATGGCTACACCTTC | CASSPRDRPRTGYGYTF
TRBJ2-5 | TRBV5-3 | - | - | TGTGCCAGAAGCTCTAAGACAGGAAAGAAGACCCAGTACTTC | CARSSKTGKKTQYF
TRBJ2-5 | TRBV2 | - | - | TGTGCCAGCAGTGAGGGGGCCCAAGAGACCCAGTACTTC | CASSEGAQETQYF
TRBJ1-1 | TRBV29-1 | - | - | TGCAGCGTCCACCGGGACCGAGCTGAAGCTTTCTTT | CSVHRDRAEAFF
TRBJ1-6 | TRBV5-5 | - | - | TGTGCCAGCAGCCCATCGATGAGCTCCTATAATTCACCCCTCCACTTT | CASSPSMSSYNSPLHF
TRBJ2-1 | TRBV5-1 | - | - | TGCGCCAGCAGCTTGGGGCGGTTGAGAACCTACAATGAGCAGTTCTTC | CASSLGRLRTYNEQFF
TRBJ2-7 | TRBV30 | few | TRBD1 | TGTGCCTGGAGTGCTTCATGGGGGACAGGGGGCTTTTCCTACGAGCAGTACTTC | CAWSASWGTGGFSYEQYF
TRBJ2-6 | TRBV19 | - | - | TGTGCCAGTACTACGGGGGCTGGGGCCAACGTCCTGACTTTC | CASTTGAGANVLTF
TRBJ1-2 | TRBV10-3 | - | - | TGTGCCATCAGTATCGACAGGAGAGCTAACTATGGCTACACCTTC | CAISIDRRANYGYTF
TRBJ2-3 | TRBV28 | - | - | TGTGCCAGCAGTGAACCCAGGGGGGCGGATACGCAGTATTTT | CASSEPRGADTQYF
TRBJ2-7 | TRBV5-4 | once | - | TGTGCCAGCAGCTCGAACTGGCACGCCATCCCCTACGAGCAGTACTTC | CASSSNWHAIPYEQYF
TRBJ2-7 | TRBV9 | once | - | TGTGCCAGCAGCATCGGCCCCCGGGACGAGCAGTACTTC | CASSIGPRDEQYF
TRBJ2-1 | TRBV18 | - | TRBD2 | TGTGCCAGCTCACCCGACCCTAGCGGGAGCTCCTACAATGAGCAGTTCTTC | CASSPDPSGSSYNEQFF
TRBJ2-7 | TRBV19 | - | TRBD1 | TGTGCCAGCCCACGGACAGGGGAGAGAGGGTCTTGGGAGCAGTACTTC | CASPRTGERGSWEQYF
TRBJ2-5 | TRBV29-1 | - | - | TGCAGCGTTGCTGGTTCAATCCAAGAGACCCAGTACTTC | CSVAGSIQETQYF
TRBJ2-5 | TRBV10-3 | - | TRBD2 | TGTGCCATCAGTGAGTCAAAGGAAAGGGAGGGAGAGACCCAGTACTTC | CAISESKEREGETQYF
TRBJ2-7 | TRBV2 | few | TRBD1 | TGTGCCAGTGCAACAGGGGTTCGCTACGAGCAGTACTTC | CASATGVRYEQYF
TRBJ1-2 | TRBV6-5 | few | TRBD1 | TGTGCCAGCAGTTACGGACAGGCTCAATACTACACCTTC | CASSYGQAQYYTF
TRBJ1-1 | TRBV28 | - | - | TGTGCCACCCAAAACACTGAAGCTTTCTTT | CATQNTEAFF
TRBJ1-2 | TRBV2 | once | - | TGTGCCAGCAGTGAATTGGGTCTAGCTAACTATGGCTACACCTTC | CASSELGLANYGYTF
TRBJ1-6 | TRBV7-2 | few | - | TGTGCCAGCAGCAGGGACATATATAATTCACCCCTCCACTTT | CASSRDIYNSPLHF
TRBJ2-1 | TRBV5-4 | - | - | TGTGCCAGCAGCATCGACAACTACAATGAGCAGTTCTTC | CASSIDNYNEQFF
TRBJ2-5 | TRBV7-6 | - | - | TGTGCCAGCAGCTTCGGGCAGGGTCGAGAGACCCAGTACTTC | CASSFGQGRETQYF
TRBJ2-3 | TRBV7-2 | - | - | TGTGCCAGCAGCCTAAGGACAGCCGCAGATACGCAGTATTTT | CASSLRTAADTQYF
TRBJ2-7 | TRBV7-3 | - | - | TGTGCCAGCAGCCGAGAGGTCGGGACCCCCTACGAGCAGTACTTC | CASSREVGTPYEQYF
TRBJ2-3 | TRBV4-2 | - | - | TGTGCCAGCAGCCAAGGTCGAGGAGCAGATACGCAGTATTTT | CASSQGRGADTQYF
TRBJ2-5 | TRBV2 | - | TRBD2 | TGTGCCAGCGAACTAGCGGGAGGGTTAGAGACCCAGTACTTC | CASELAGGLETQYF
TRBJ2-1 | TRBV18 | once | TRBD2 | TGTGCCAGCTCACCAGGGCTAGCGGGGCCCAATGAGCAGTTCTTC | CASSPGLAGPNEQFF
TRBJ2-7 | TRBV11-3 | - | - | TGTGCCAGCAGCAGACAAGGACGGGACTACGAGCAGTACTTC | CASSRQGRDYEQYF
TRBJ1-1 | TRBV19 | - | TRBD1 | TGTGCCAGTAGAGACGGACAGGGGGCGCGGGACACTGAAGCTTTCTTT | CASRDGQGARDTEAFF
TRBJ1-1 | TRBV15 | few | - | TGTGCCACCAGCAGAGATCAGGTGAACACTGAAGCTTTCTTT | CATSRDQVNTEAFF
TRBJ1-2 | TRBV6-5 | few | - | TGTGCCAGCAGTACCCCAACAGGGAACTATGGCTACACCTTC | CASSTPTGNYGYTF
TRBJ2-7 | TRBV10-3 | - | TRBD2 | TGTGCCATCAGGCGGGAGATGGGAGAGCAGTACTTC | CAIRREMGEQYF
TRBJ2-2 | TRBV4-1 | - | - | TGCGCCAGCAGCCATCAGGGGCGCACCGGGGAGCTGTTTTTT | CASSHQGRTGELFF
TRBJ1-2 | TRBV5-1 | - | - | TGCGCCAGCAGCTTGGATACAGGCTATGGCTACACCTTC | CASSLDTGYGYTF
TRBJ2-1 | TRBV2 | - | TRBD2 | TGTGCCAGCACTGGGCTGGTAGCGGGGTACAATGAGCAGTTCTTC | CASTGLVAGYNEQFF
TRBJ2-5 | TRBV27 | - | - | TGTGCCAGCAGTGTCGCGGGATCCGAGACCCAGTACTTC | CASSVAGSETQYF
TRBJ1-1 | TRBV6-1 | - | - | TGTGCCAGCAGTGAATTGGCGACGAACACTGAAGCTTTCTTT | CASSELATNTEAFF
TRBJ2-7 | TRBV28 | - | TRBD1 | TGTGCCAGCAGTTTACTCCCTGGACAGGGGAGCTCCTACGAGCAGTACTTC | CASSLLPGQGSSYEQYF
TRBJ2-7 | TRBV5-1 | - | - | TGCGCCAGCAGCTTGATTCCCAGCTCCTACGAGCAGTACTTC | CASSLIPSSYEQYF
TRBJ1-5 | TRBV10-3 | - | TRBD1 | TGTGCCATCAACGACGGGGACAGAAATCAGCCCCAGCATTTT | CAINDGDRNQPQHF
TRBJ1-4 | TRBV2 | - | TRBD1 | TGTGCCAGCAGAGGGGGCGCTGGTGAAAAACTGTTTTTT | CASRGGAGEKLFF
TRBJ2-5 | TRBV27 | once | TRBD2 | TGTGCCAGCAGTTTCTGGGCTAGCGGCAACCAAGAGACCCAGTACTTC | CASSFWASGNQETQYF
TRBJ1-6 | TRBV30 | - | TRBD1 | TGTGCCTGGAGCCTACAGGGGGAGTCACCCCTCCACTTT | CAWSLQGESPLHF
TRBJ2-3 | TRBV30 | - | - | TGTGCCTGGAGTGTAGGGCCCCCAGATACGCAGTATTTT | CAWSVGPPDTQYF
TRBJ2-7 | TRBV28 | - | - | TGTGCCAGCAGTTTGGCTAGCGACTCCTACGAGCAGTACTTC | CASSLASDSYEQYF
TRBJ2-1 | TRBV5-4 | - | TRBD2 | TGTGCCAGCAGCTTAAGACTAGCGGGGGCGGGGGATGTCAGTGAGCAGTTCTTC | CASSLRLAGAGDVSEQFF
TRBJ2-3 | TRBV2 | - | - | TGTGCCAGCAGGGTGACAGAAGGCACAGATACGCAGTATTTT | CASRVTEGTDTQYF